This TCR beta chain was documented in a study of vaccination effects on CD4 cells after COVID-19. Study findings and constraints: Early post-infection timepoints were absent, and convalescent patients were few.

CDR3 length equals 10 residues. Germline CDR1 GTSNPN, CDR2 SVGIG (reference sequence). V was clipped by 5 bases and J by 11 bases, with 12 bases between them. Many counts were recorded for this clone. Antigen specificity is unknown. The data were produced by immunoSEQ multiplex PCR, yet TCRdb's version contains in-frame clones alone and is incomplete. The sample lists around 30,000 clones; 55% to 75% were seen once. ViraFEST expansion of antigen-specific CD4+ T cells with viral peptide pools preceded sequencing. Cultured cells yielded isolated CD4+ T cells after approximately nine days. V gene TRBV30 combines with J gene TRBJ1-2; D is perhaps TRBD1 (5 bases). The material was CD4+ T cells from PBMCs cultured with HCoV-229E spike peptides, obtained before COVID-19 vaccination. The TCR comes from a human donor who received a COVID-19 vaccine. As DNA, the CDR3 is TGTGCCTGGTCGCAGGGACGGTACACCTTC. Amino acids: CAWSQGRYTF.